The 14 T cell receptor beta chains below come from one sample, sequenced in a study of monozygotic twins with inflammatory bowel disease. TCRdb reworked the 5' RACE reads into one entry per CDR3 protein, no DNA. This sample lists 200,000 to 250,000 distinct CDR3 sequences; its ten largest clones have less than 2%. Input material: blood. Receptors originate from a human donor with ulcerative colitis or Crohn's disease, or a healthy co-twin of an affected twin (not recorded which).

J is TRBJ2-4 and V is TRBV4-1. In germline, CDR1 is MGHRA, CDR2 YSYEKL. The CDR3 contains 14 residues. This CDR3 reads CASAQTLAKNIQYF.

The chain carries TRBV6-1 and TRBJ2-2; the TCRdb D gene call, TRBD2, has no DNA to confirm it. CDR3 size: 15 residues. The V gene's germline CDR1 is MNHNS and CDR2 SASEGT. The CDR3 sequence is CASSTRGLATGELFF.

The V gene is TRBV20-1, the J gene TRBJ2-3; there is no DNA to check the TCRdb D call of TRBD2. This CDR3 spans 15 amino acids. Germline CDR1 reads DFQATT; CDR2 reads SNEGSKA (reference sequence). The CDR3 region is CSARSDGLGADTQYF.

The genes are TRBV5-1 and TRBJ1-2; TCRdb calls TRBD1, which cannot be checked without DNA. Germline-derived CDR1 and CDR2 are SGHRS and YFSETQ. The CDR3 runs to 16 residues. The CDR3 here is CASSSGTGRRPHGYTF.

CDR3 loop: CASSQPGQGAYGYTF. The rearrangement uses TRBV4-1 and TRBJ1-2; there is no DNA to check the TCRdb D call of TRBD1. This CDR3 has 15 amino acids. Germline values: CDR1 MGHRA, CDR2 YSYEKL.

The chain carries TRBV7-9 and TRBJ1-3. The CDR3 extends over 14 amino acids. Looked up from germline, CDR1 is SEHNR and CDR2 is FQNEAQ (reference sequence). The CDR3 here is CASSSWSSGNTIYF.

CDR3 sequence: CASSERTDTQYF. The V call is TRBV28, the J call TRBJ2-3. This CDR3 comprises 12 residues. The germline gives CDR1 MDHEN, CDR2 SYDVKM.

The rearrangement joins TRBV12-3 or TRBV12-4 to TRBJ2-1; TCRdb outputs TRBD1, but without DNA this stays unchecked. CDR3 length: 17 amino acids. CDR3 loop: CASSPGGLPSSYNEQFF.

J is TRBJ2-1 and V is TRBV6-6; the D call of TRBD2 rests on TCRdb alone, since no DNA is present to check it. Per germline, CDR1 MNHNY and CDR2 SVGAGI (reference sequence). There are 14 residues in the CDR3. The CDR3 spells CASSSTTPTREQFF.

This sequence joins TRBV18 and TRBJ1-4. Germline CDR1 is KGHSH and CDR2 is LQKENI. This CDR3 is built from 14 residues. The CDR3 spells CASTQAAVGEKLFF.

The rearrangement links TRBV7-2 to TRBJ2-2; TCRdb proposes TRBD2, but this gene call is untestable without DNA. The CDR3 runs 14 residues. Germline CDR1 reads SGHTA; CDR2 reads FQGNSA. This CDR3 reads CASSQGLNTGELFF.

The chain employs TRBV7-3 and TRBJ2-2. This CDR3 region has 16 residues. Germline CDR1 SGHTA, CDR2 FQGTGA. The CDR3 protein is CASSLMAAWNTGELFF.

This chain connects TRBV5-1 to TRBJ1-1; TCRdb names TRBD1, which stays unverified in the absence of DNA. This CDR3 has 15 amino acids. CDR1 SGHRS and CDR2 YFSETQ come from the germline V gene. CDR3 sequence reads: CASSLEGTKNTEAFF.

CDR3 amino acids: CASRGPNSADTQYF. The chain employs TRBV12-3 or TRBV12-4 and TRBJ2-3. The CDR3 is 14 amino acids.